The 18 T cell receptor beta chains below all came from one sample that was sequenced in a study of human T cells and chemical hapten exposure (dated by TCRdb to the early 2020s). The library relied on RACE. These reads were obtained on a NextSeq 500. Using fastp at Q25 and MiXCR, TCRdb reprocessed the public reads and kept productive beta chains. Records with the same CDR3 protein are collapsed into one entry carrying the most frequent genes and DNA. The sample profile shows over 95,000 distinct CDR3 sequences; under 15% of them were found once. Together, the top ten hold around 2.2% of the sample. This sample's time point label indicates: patch test 1, 2 weeks after DPC sensitization. In light of the paper, this sample's treatment or condition label describes: therapeutic diphenylcyclopropenone sensitization with weekly scalp DPC. Sample: whole blood, taken in connection with sensitization to the hapten diphenylcyclopropenone (DPC). These receptors all stem from a woman aged 40 to 55 with alopecia areata. Some clones in this sample may be carry-over from other donors' samples.

This clonotype has just a few counts. The chain carries TRBV7-6 and TRBJ2-7; D might be TRBD1 or TRBD2, each matching 6 bases. Trimming removed 4 bases at V and 3 bases at J, with 10 bases between. CDR1 is SGHVS and CDR2 is FNYEAQ in the germline V gene. This CDR3 spans 13 amino acids. This chain's CDR3 is CASSWGDIYEQYF. In DNA form, the CDR3 reads TGTGCCAGCAGCTGGGGGGACATCTACGAGCAGTACTTC. The variable domain in full, completed from reference TRBV7-6 and TRBJ2-7, reads GAGVSQSPRYKVTKRGQDVALRCDPISGHVSLYWYRQALGQGPEFLTYFNYEAQQDKSGLPNDRFSAERPEGSISTLTIQRTEQRDSAMYRCASSWGDIYEQYFGPGTRLTVT.

There are many counts of this clonotype. This rearrangement joins TRBV6-2 or TRBV6-3 to TRBJ2-3; weak D call: TRBD1 (6 bases). The CDR3 runs to 17 residues. Trimming removed 4 bases from V and 3 bases from J, with 20 bases in between. Per the germline V gene, CDR1 is MNHEY and CDR2 is SVGEGT. This CDR3 is CASSFTRSRGRTDTQYF. CDR3 bases: TGTGCCAGCAGTTTCACGAGATCGAGGGGGAGAACAGATACGCAGTATTTT.

The CDR3 nucleotides are TGTGCCAGCAGCCATGGGGCGGGAGGCTCTTCCACCGGGGAGCTGTTTTTT. The encoded protein is CASSHGAGGSSTGELFF. The genes are TRBV7-2 and TRBJ2-2, with 8 bases lining up with TRBD2. Germline lookup yields CDR1 SGHTA and CDR2 FQGNSA. The CDR3 is 17 residues long. Unmatched junction bases numbered 12, after V lost 5 bases and J lost 4 bases.

J is TRBJ2-7 and V is TRBV3-1; 11 bases line up with TRBD2. Per the germline V gene, CDR1 is LGHDT and CDR2 is YNNKEL (reference sequence). CDR3 length: 15 residues. V shed 4 bases and J 6 bases; nucleotides not matched to a gene: 8. The CDR3 loop is CASSLIAGGPGEQYF. The CDR3 DNA sequence: TGTGCCAGCAGCCTCATAGCGGGAGGGCCGGGCGAGCAGTACTTC.

This clonotype was counted only a few times. The chain is built from TRBV28 and TRBJ1-5; D is perhaps TRBD1 (5 bases). Germline CDR1 reads MDHEN; CDR2 reads SYDVKM. The CDR3 contains 13 residues. Trimming took 3 bases from V and 4 from J, leaving 7 bases between them. The CDR3 reads CASSFRENQPQHF. DNA for the CDR3: TGTGCCAGCAGTTTCAGGGAGAATCAGCCCCAGCATTTT.

Written as DNA, the CDR3 is TGTGCCAGCAAAGGGGTGGGCAATGAGCAGTTCTTC. It specifies CASKGVGNEQFF. V and J are TRBV11-2 and TRBJ2-1, with D perhaps TRBD1 (5 bases). The CDR3 has 12 amino acids. Germline V gene data show CDR1 as SGHAT and CDR2 as FQNNGV. Trimming stripped 7 bases from V and 6 bases from J, with 10 bases between.

CDR3 region: CASSRGQQTEAFF. CDR3 DNA sequence: TGTGCCAGCAGCCGGGGGCAGCAGACTGAAGCTTTCTTT. V and J are TRBV3-1 and TRBJ1-1, with D possibly being TRBD1 (6 bases). This CDR3 has 13 residues. Germline values: CDR1 LGHDT, CDR2 YNNKEL (reference sequence). V lost 4 bases and J lost 5, with 11 bases in between.

This clonotype was seen many times. The chain employs TRBV28 and TRBJ2-2, with D perhaps matching TRBD2 (5 bases). Trimming took 5 bases from V and 2 from J, leaving 12 bases between them. This CDR3 region has 15 residues. Germline V CDR1 and CDR2: MDHEN, SYDVKM. The CDR3 here is CASSPGLFNTGELFF. CDR3 DNA sequence: TGTGCCAGCAGTCCTGGACTGTTTAACACCGGGGAGCTGTTTTTT.

The rearrangement uses TRBV7-6 and TRBJ2-1; the D gene is possibly TRBD1 (6 bases). This CDR3 is built from 11 residues. Germline CDR1 reads SGHVS; CDR2 reads FNYEAQ. V lost 5 bases and J 10 bases, leaving 9 bases between the germline ends. The CDR3 DNA reads as TGTGCCAGCAGCATGGACAGCGAGCAGTTCTTC. It specifies CASSMDSEQFF.

This chain links TRBV28 with TRBJ1-5, with D hard to call. This CDR3 comprises 14 residues. Deletions cut 5 bases from V and 4 bases from J, with 12 bases between. Germline CDR1 and CDR2: MDHEN and SYDVKM. The CDR3 spells CASSLVMSNQPQHF. DNA of the CDR3: TGTGCCAGCAGTCTCGTCATGTCAAATCAGCCCCAGCATTTT. Full variable domain (rest looked up from reference TRBV28 and TRBJ1-5): DVKVTQSSRYLVKRTGEKVFLECVQDMDHENMFWYRQDPGLGLRLIYFSYDVKMKEKGDIPEGYSVSREKKERFSLILESASTNQTSMYLCASSLVMSNQPQHFGDGTRLSIL.

This clonotype came up many times. The chain combines TRBV18 with TRBJ2-5; D might be TRBD2 (5 bases). This CDR3 spans 13 amino acids. Germline values: CDR1 KGHSH, CDR2 LQKENI. Trimming removed 2 bases from V and 5 bases from J, with 9 bases in between. The CDR3 DNA reads TGTGCCAGCTCACCAAACTCGGGGGAGACCCAGTACTTC. It is translated as CASSPNSGETQYF.

This clonotype was seen ten or more times. This sequence joins TRBV13 and TRBJ1-6; 7 positions agree with TRBD1. Germline V lookup: CDR1 PRHDT, CDR2 FYEKMQ (reference sequence). The CDR3 runs to 15 residues. V lost 4 bases and J lost 7; bases outside the gene matches: 7. The chain's CDR3 is CASSSYRGPNSPLHF. The CDR3 DNA is TGTGCCAGCAGCTCATACAGGGGCCCGAATTCACCCCTCCACTTT.

This clonotype has at least ten counts. V gene TRBV6-2 or TRBV6-3 combines with J gene TRBJ2-5, with unresolved D. CDR1 is MNHEY, CDR2 SVGEGT, per germline. V gave up 2 bases and J gave up 2 bases, with 9 bases separating them. CDR3 length: 14 amino acids. CDR3 residues: CASSYASRQETQYF. CDR3 DNA: TGTGCCAGCAGTTACGCTTCGCGGCAAGAGACCCAGTACTTC.

The sample holds a few counts of this clonotype. The rearrangement links TRBV15 to TRBJ2-5; 7 nucleotides align to TRBD1. CDR3 length equals 14 residues. With 4 bases clipped from V and 3 bases from J, the junction kept 5 bases outside the gene matches. Germline assignment: CDR1 LNHNV and CDR2 YYDKDF (reference sequence). DNA for the CDR3: TGTGCCACCAGCACCGGACAGGCAGAAGAGACCCAGTACTTC. This codes for CATSTGQAEETQYF.

In its sample, this clonotype is medium-sized (0.01 to 0.1%). The chain uses TRBV2 and TRBJ1-5, with 9 bases that match TRBD1. The V gene end was trimmed by 5 bases and the J gene end by 6 bases; junction bases not matched to a gene: 8. CDR1 and CDR2 from the germline V gene are SNHLY and FYNNEI. The CDR3 is 15 residues long. The CDR3, as DNA: TGTGCCAGCAGTTTCGACAGGGGGGAGAGTCAGCCCCAGCATTTT. As protein: CASSFDRGESQPQHF.

This clonotype was counted only a few times. The chain is built from TRBV28 and TRBJ2-7; TRBD1 agrees at 9 bases. The CDR3 spans 15 residues. Trimming cost V 6 bases and J 5 bases; bases outside gene matches: 11. Germline assignment: CDR1 MDHEN and CDR2 SYDVKM. The CDR3 loop reads CASRSAGTGYHEQYF. The CDR3 coding sequence is TGTGCCAGCAGGTCTGCCGGGACAGGGTACCACGAGCAGTACTTC.

This clonotype was detected only a few times. The chain links TRBV3-1 to TRBJ1-1; 7 bases match TRBD1. J was trimmed by 8 bases and V by 3 bases; bases with no gene match: 3. Germline CDR1 is LGHDT and CDR2 is YNNKEL (reference sequence). The CDR3 extends over 12 amino acids. CDR3 sequence (DNA): TGTGCCAGCAGCCAGGGGGACAGAGAAGCTTTCTTT. It is translated as CASSQGDREAFF.

This clonotype was counted ten times or more. The chain combines TRBV7-2 with TRBJ1-2; D is possibly TRBD1 (5 bases). The CDR3 is 13 residues long. Deletions cut 1 base from V and 9 bases from J, with 12 bases between. Germline CDR1 is SGHTA and CDR2 is FQGNSA. CDR3 sequence reads: CASSLGGGASYTF. The CDR3 region has the DNA TGTGCCAGCAGCTTAGGGGGCGGGGCGAGCTACACCTTC. The full variable domain, in which reference TRBV7-2 and TRBJ1-2 provide the parts outside the CDR3, is GAGVSQSPSNKVTEKGKDVELRCDPISGHTALYWYRQSLGQGLEFLIYFQGNSAPDKSGLPSDRFSAERTGGSVSTLTIQRTQQEDSAVYLCASSLGGGASYTFGSGTRLTVV.